The present entry profiles one T cell receptor beta chain with its context. These data come from a study of blood T cell repertoires in COVID-19. Turning to the study itself: COVID-19 samples collected from the United States, Italy and Spain covered acute and convalescent phases. The cDNA or gDNA used as material had been derived from T cells, B-cell-depleted T cells, or PBMCs.

V lost 2 bases, J lost 8 bases, and 13 bases lay in between. Germline values: CDR1 SGHNT, CDR2 YYREEE (reference sequence). This CDR3 has 14 amino acids. Clones were sequenced by immunoSEQ multiplex PCR, and TCRdb holds only the in-frame ones, with some missing. This table has roughly 400,000 clones, around 87% appearing once. The Seattle patients, enrolled during active infection, were followed longitudinally. The sample consisted of peripheral blood. The chain couples TRBV5-4 to TRBJ1-4; TRBD1 is a possible D gene (6 bases). The receptor was derived from a woman aged 60-75 years with COVID-19, enrolled during active disease. DNA for the CDR3: TGTGCCAGCAGCTTAACAGGGAGTGGGGAAAAACTGTTTTTT. Amino acids: CASSLTGSGEKLFF.